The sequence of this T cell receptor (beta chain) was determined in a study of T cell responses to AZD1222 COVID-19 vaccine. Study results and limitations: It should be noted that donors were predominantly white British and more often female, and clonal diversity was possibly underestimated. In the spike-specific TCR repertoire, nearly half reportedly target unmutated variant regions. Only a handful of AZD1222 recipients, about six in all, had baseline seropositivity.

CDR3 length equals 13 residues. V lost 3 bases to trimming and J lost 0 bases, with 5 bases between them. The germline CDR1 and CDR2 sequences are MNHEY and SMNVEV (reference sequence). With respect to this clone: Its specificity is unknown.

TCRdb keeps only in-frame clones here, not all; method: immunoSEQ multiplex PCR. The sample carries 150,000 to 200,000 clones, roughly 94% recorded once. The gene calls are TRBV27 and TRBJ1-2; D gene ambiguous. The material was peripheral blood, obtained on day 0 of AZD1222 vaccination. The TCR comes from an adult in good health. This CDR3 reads CASSFRANYGYTF. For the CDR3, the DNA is TGTGCCAGCAGTTTTCGGGCTAACTATGGCTACACCTTC.